This TCR beta chain was identified in a study of T cell responses to AZD1222 COVID-19 vaccine. This table comes from immunoSEQ multiplex PCR, and its TCRdb copy is limited to in-frame clones, with some not included. Of roughly 97,000 clones listed, about 87% are singletons. Sample: peripheral blood, taken on day 0 of AZD1222 vaccination. The receptor comes from an adult in good health.

The CDR3 is CASSLESPQLAGVAEQYF. The CDR3, as DNA: TGCGCCAGCAGCTTGGAGTCCCCCCAACTAGCGGGAGTCGCCGAGCAGTACTTC. This rearrangement joins TRBV5-1 to TRBJ2-7, with 11 bases identical to TRBD2. The CDR3 sequence is 18 residues long. The V gene end was trimmed by 0 bases and the J gene end by 6 bases; junction bases not matched to a gene: 14. Germline V gene data show CDR1 as SGHRS and CDR2 as YFSETQ.